This TCR beta chain came from a study of T cells in Graves' hyperthyroidism and ophthalmopathy. This clonotype was observed a few times. At one boundary the junction diverges from the germline segment, which might be a read error. This CDR3 is built from 12 residues. CDR1 PRHDT and CDR2 FYEKMQ come from the germline V gene (reference sequence). RNA transcripts were the template for amplifying TCR beta CDR3 regions. During a first-round RT-PCR of the TCR CDR3, the HTBI primer set was used. TCRdb recomputed calls from the multiplex PCR reads with MiXCR, one row per CDR3 protein. The sample carries hundreds of thousands of distinct CDR3 sequences, around 14% recorded once.

The V gene is TRBV13, the J gene TRBJ2-7; D is ambiguous. The specimen was blood. The TCR sequence derives from a woman aged 25 to 39 with Graves' hyperthyroidism that later progressed to Graves' ophthalmopathy. The CDR3 region is CANSFHTYEQYF. The DNA of the CDR3 is TGTGCCAACAGCTTCCACACCTACGAGCAGTACTTC.